The rows below give T cell receptor beta chains drawn from one sample of a study of neurological immune-mediated disorders. TCRdb re-called the 5' RACE reads with MiXCR, one entry per CDR3 protein. Here the sample spans about 53,000 distinct CDR3 sequences, less than 12% being singletons. Specimen: PBMCs. These receptors were obtained from a woman in her thirties or forties in good health. Each CDR3 is given with its conserved first and last residue. Fields, in order: clone size, J gene, CDR3 length, V gene, D gene, CDR3 DNA, CDR3 protein. D genes are given only for firm matches. Clone size, where shown, is once, few, many, or a class for clones that have expanded.

many TRBJ1-2 17 TRBV9 . TGTGCCAGCAGCGTATGGAAGTCTCCCGATTTTAACTATGGCTACACCTTC CASSVWKSPDFNYGYTF
many TRBJ2-1 15 TRBV5-1 TRBD1 TGCGCCAGCAGCGGCGGACAGGGGAGGAGCAATGAGCAGTTCTTC CASSGGQGRSNEQFF
. TRBJ1-1 13 TRBV19 . TGTGCCAGTACTCACGGGACAAGCCGTGCGGCTTTCTTT CASTHGTSRAAFF
many TRBJ2-2 15 TRBV5-1 . TGCGCCAGCAGCTCCGACGGGAGAGACGCCGGGGAGCTGTTTTTT CASSSDGRDAGELFF
many TRBJ2-3 12 TRBV7-2 . TGTGCCAGCAGTTTGGACTCAGATACGCAGTATTTT CASSLDSDTQYF
many TRBJ1-2 14 TRBV3-1 . TGTGCCAGCAGCCACCCGGGACATACTATGGGGTACACCTTC CASSHPGHTMGYTF
many TRBJ1-2 14 TRBV5-1 . TGCGCCAGCAGCTTGGGGGATCTAGGCTATGGCTACACCTTC CASSLGDLGYGYTF
many TRBJ2-7 15 TRBV6-5 TRBD2 TGTGCCAGCAGCTCTGGGGGACTAGCGAGTTACGAGCAGTACTTC CASSSGGLASYEQYF
many TRBJ2-2 14 TRBV20-1 . TGCAGTGCTAGAAGGGACTTCCACACCGGGGAGCTGTTTTTT CSARRDFHTGELFF
. TRBJ2-4 15 TRBV5-1 . TGCGCCAGCAGCTTGGAAGAGGCGGGGTGGAACATTCAGTACTTC CASSLEEAGWNIQYF
many TRBJ2-1 15 TRBV5-1 TRBD1 TGCGCCAGCAGCTTAGGGGACAGGGATTACAATGAGCAGTTCTTC CASSLGDRDYNEQFF
. TRBJ1-5 15 TRBV30 . TGTGCCTGGAGTGTAAATTTGGGAGAAAATCAGCCCCAGCATTTT CAWSVNLGENQPQHF
many TRBJ1-2 12 TRBV29-1 TRBD1 TGCAGCGTTTGGACAGGGGACTATGGCTACACCTTC CSVWTGDYGYTF
many TRBJ2-5 15 TRBV5-1 TRBD2 TGCGCCAGCAGCTTGGAGGCTAGCGGGATGGAGACCCAGTACTTC CASSLEASGMETQYF
many TRBJ2-7 19 TRBV6-5 TRBD1 TGTGCCAGCAGTTCCACCCGAGAGGGACAGGGGACGCATAGCTACGAGCAGTACTTC CASSSTREGQGTHSYEQYF
many TRBJ2-5 16 TRBV7-9 TRBD2 TGTGCCAGCAGATCTAGCGGGGGGGCCAGGAGAGAGACCCAGTACTTC CASRSSGGARRETQYF
. TRBJ1-4 14 TRBV20-1 . TGCAGTGCTAAAGTACGGGGAGCCGGGGAAAAACTGTTTTTT CSAKVRGAGEKLFF
many TRBJ1-1 15 TRBV12-3/TRBV12-4 TRBD1 TGTGCCAGCAGTCCAGAGACAGGGAGAAACACTGAAGCTTTCTTT CASSPETGRNTEAFF
many TRBJ1-5 16 TRBV7-2 TRBD1 TGTGCCAGCAGCTACAGGGGAGGGGATAGCAATCAGCCCCAGCATTTT CASSYRGGDSNQPQHF
. TRBJ2-5 16 TRBV9 TRBD2 TGTGCCAGCAGTCGGAGACTAGCTGGAGAGTTGAATGAGCAGTACTTC CASSRRLAGELNEQYF
many TRBJ1-2 15 TRBV2 . TGTGCCAGCGCCCGAAACTGGAGGAACAGCTATGGCTACACCTTC CASARNWRNSYGYTF
many TRBJ1-3 15 TRBV12-3/TRBV12-4 TRBD1 TGTGCCAGTCAACTGACAGGGGGCTCTGGAAACACCATATATTTT CASQLTGGSGNTIYF
many TRBJ1-3 12 TRBV10-3 . TGTGCCATCAGTGAGTTCGGGGATACCATATATTTT CAISEFGDTIYF
many TRBJ2-1 15 TRBV5-1 TRBD1 TGCGCCAGCAGCCTGGGACAGGGCCCCTACAATGAGCAGTTCTTC CASSLGQGPYNEQFF
many TRBJ1-3 16 TRBV15 . TGTGCCACCAGCAGAGAACCCCCCGTGAGAGGAAACACCATATATTTT CATSREPPVRGNTIYF
many TRBJ2-3 16 TRBV6-5 . TGTGCCAGCAGTTACTCTTTGAGCAGGGCAGCAGATACGCAGTATTTT CASSYSLSRAADTQYF
many TRBJ2-1 15 TRBV7-9 TRBD2 TGTGCCAGCAGCTTTGGTAGCGGGGGTTACAATGAGCAGTTCTTC CASSFGSGGYNEQFF
. TRBJ2-2 18 TRBV7-2 TRBD2 TGTGCCAGCAGCCCCTTGGGTAGCGGGGGGGCGTTAACCGGGGAGCTGTTTTTT CASSPLGSGGALTGELFF
many TRBJ2-1 12 TRBV3-1 . TGTGCCAGCAGCCAAGAGTACAATGAGCAGTTCTTC CASSQEYNEQFF
many TRBJ2-7 12 TRBV5-5 . TGTGCCAGCAGCCTGGCGGCCGGGGAGCAGTACTTC CASSLAAGEQYF
many TRBJ1-5 16 TRBV12-3/TRBV12-4 . TGTGCCAGCAGTCCGCCGATGACAGTAACCAATCAGCCCCAGCATTTT CASSPPMTVTNQPQHF
. TRBJ1-5 13 TRBV19 . TGTGCCAGTAGACCCCCCGAGGGTCAGCCCCAGCATTTT CASRPPEGQPQHF
many TRBJ1-6 16 TRBV7-8 . TGTGCCAGCAGCTTAGGACGGCTCGGCTATAATTCACCCCTCCACTTT CASSLGRLGYNSPLHF
many TRBJ1-2 14 TRBV6-1 . TGTGCCAGCAGTGAGGGTAGCTCAGACCCCGGCTACACCTTC CASSEGSSDPGYTF
many TRBJ2-5 12 TRBV6-5 . TGTGCCAGCACGTCCCGTGGGGAGACCCAGTACTTC CASTSRGETQYF
many TRBJ2-7 13 TRBV25-1 . TGTGCCAGCAGTGAATGGGGGTGGGGCGAGCAGTACTTC CASSEWGWGEQYF
many TRBJ2-3 15 TRBV5-1 TRBD1 TGCGCCAGCAGCTTGGAGGACAGGGGGTCCTACGGGGAGTATTTT CASSLEDRGSYGEYF
many TRBJ1-4 16 TRBV7-2 . TGTGCCAGCAGCTTAGGAGGAGCTGCAACTAATGAAAAACTGTTTTTT CASSLGGAATNEKLFF
many TRBJ1-1 12 TRBV5-1 . TGCGCCAGCAGCTGGAACAACGGTGATGCTTTCTTT CASSWNNGDAFF
many TRBJ2-5 14 TRBV20-1 TRBD2 TGCAGTGCTACTCGGACTAGCGGGGTGGAGACCCAGTACTTC CSATRTSGVETQYF
many TRBJ2-3 17 TRBV5-1 TRBD2 TGCGCCAGTGCGACCGGGACTAGCGGGGGGGGCACAGATACGCAGTATTTT CASATGTSGGGTDTQYF
many TRBJ2-2 16 TRBV25-1 . TGTGCCAGCAGTGAATTGTCAAAAGGCTTCTCCGGGGAGCTGTTTTTT CASSELSKGFSGELFF
many TRBJ2-2 14 TRBV5-8 TRBD1 TGTGCCAGCAGCTTCCGGACAGGGACCGGGGAGCTGTTTTTT CASSFRTGTGELFF
many TRBJ1-1 14 TRBV5-6 . TGTGCCAGCAGCCATGGGGCCGGGAACACTGAAGCTTTCTTT CASSHGAGNTEAFF
many TRBJ1-5 15 TRBV15 TRBD1 TGTGCCACCAGCAGAGATCCAGGGGGTAATCAGCCCCAGCATTTT CATSRDPGGNQPQHF
many TRBJ1-2 14 TRBV10-2 . TGCGCCAGCAGTGACCCCAGGGTGAACTATGGCTACACCTTC CASSDPRVNYGYTF
many TRBJ1-2 13 TRBV7-2 TRBD1 TGTGCCAGCAGCTTACGAGACAGGGATGGCTACACCTTC CASSLRDRDGYTF
. TRBJ1-6 15 TRBV7-2 . TGTGCCAGCAGCTACTCCACAGGGCTAGGTTCACCCCTCCACTTT CASSYSTGLGSPLHF
. TRBJ2-2 14 TRBV5-5 . TGTGCCAGCAGCTTGGACTCTGTCACCGGGGAGCTGTTTTTT CASSLDSVTGELFF